The entry that follows covers one T cell receptor beta chain sequence. No antigen is known for it. No per-base quality is available; no much larger clone lies one base away. TCRbeta CDR3 regions were amplified from genomic DNA by means of the immunoSEQ Assay, a bias-controlled multiplex PCR. As for how the authors treated the data: Within the assay, amplification of reference gene primers was used to estimate how many nucleated cells each sample contained. Sequence reads were collapsed and filtered to measure the absolute abundance of every unique TCRbeta CDR3 rearrangement. Productive Simpson clonality was computed per sample as the square root of Simpson's diversity index over productive rearrangements. What TCRdb holds here is the immuneACCESS table cut down to in-frame rearrangements. Part of the clones is not present; checked against another copy, under half of the missing clones reflect an unresolved V gene, and the others are unexplained. That table is the source of V, J and clone size, and D and trimming were worked out from the DNA. A total of around 270,000 clones appear in this sample, 80% to 85% of them only once. The top ten clones comprise under 5.5% of the sample.

The data stem from a study of blood T cell repertoires in COVID-19 (dated by TCRdb to between 2020 and 2021). Regarding the study in general: The collaborator samples originated in the United States, Italy and Spain and spanned the acute and convalescent phases of COVID-19. HLA class I and class II types, where available, came from metadata supplied by the sample provider rather than from assay-based typing. The repertoires were made available in a free public database intended to serve as a resource for research on the immune response to SARS-CoV-2. A de-identified subject ID, COVID-19 status, age in years and sex were almost always included in the sample metadata. Deeply sampled blood TCRbeta repertoires from subjects exposed to, actively infected with, or recovered from COVID-19 were included in the dataset. The material from the prospective study consisted of cDNA or gDNA derived from T cells, B-cell-depleted T cells, or PBMCs. The samples were drawn from two sources: the first 160 participants of the ongoing ImmuneRACE study, and 1,000 to 1,500 subjects contributed by 6 global collaborators. General study outcomes and caveats: How much clinical and demographic metadata was included differed by source and by participant, and the metadata was provided uncurated.

Whole blood was collected in K2EDTA tubes by collaborating institutions according to the institutions' own protocols. For TCRbeta analysis, collaborators shipped samples as frozen whole blood, isolated PBMCs, or DNA extracted from either of those sample types. Deletion took 5 bases off V and 3 bases off J, with a span of 14 bases between the germline ends. CDR1 SGHRS and CDR2 YFSETQ were looked up in the germline V gene. The CDR3 measures 14 amino acids from cysteine to phenylalanine. This entry keeps only the CDR3 DNA: 42 bases, framed from base 1. Material: peripheral blood. The TCR originated in a man in his sixties with acute or convalescent COVID-19. The receptor chain draws on TRBV5-1 and TRBJ1-1; the D gene lacks a confident call. The CDR3 reads as follows: CASRAPGIDTEAFF. The sequence in DNA is TGCGCCAGCAGGGCACCGGGAATCGACACTGAAGCTTTCTTT.